Listed here are 24 T cell receptor beta chains from one sample, sequenced in a study of T cell responses to AZD1222 COVID-19 vaccine. The assay was immunoSEQ multiplex PCR, and TCRdb's table has in-frame clones only and misses some. The sample lists 100,000 to 150,000 clones; more than 80% were seen once. Sequencing used peripheral blood, obtained on day 0 of AZD1222 vaccination. All receptors come from an adult in good health.

This clone was counted once. The chain couples TRBV27 to TRBJ1-4; D uncertain. CDR3 length: 17 amino acids. V shed 7 bases and J shed 4 bases, with 22 bases lying between them. Germline-derived CDR1 and CDR2 are MNHEY and SMNVEV (reference sequence). This CDR3 reads CASTPSRTLNHNEKLFF. The DNA of the CDR3 is TGTGCCAGCACCCCGTCGAGGACCCTCAACCATAATGAAAAACTGTTTTTT.

The chain combines TRBV2 with TRBJ2-7, with D possibly being TRBD2 (6 bases). CDR3 length: 14 amino acids. The germline CDR1 and CDR2 sequences are SNHLY and FYNNEI. V was clipped by 4 bases and J by 1 base, with 11 bases between them. The CDR3 spells CASSASGRSYEQYF. CDR3 DNA: TGTGCCAGCAGTGCCAGCGGGCGTTCCTACGAGCAGTACTTC.

V gene TRBV5-1 combines with J gene TRBJ1-1; 7 bases map to TRBD1. This CDR3 contains 12 residues. Per the germline V gene, CDR1 is SGHRS and CDR2 is YFSETQ. After removal of 4 bases from V and 5 bases from J, the junction contained 2 bases not matched to a gene. The CDR3 DNA sequence: TGCGCCAGCAGCCAACAGGGGACTGAAGCTTTCTTT. This sequence encodes CASSQQGTEAFF.

This chain joins TRBV28 and TRBJ2-5; the D is unclear. The CDR3 runs to 13 residues. CDR1 MDHEN and CDR2 SYDVKM come from the germline V gene. V was pared by 6 bases and J by 2 bases, with 10 bases between. The DNA for the CDR3 is TGTGCCAGCAGGGGTCCCACTCAAGAGACCCAGTACTTC. This codes for CASRGPTQETQYF. Together with reference TRBV28 and TRBJ2-5, the CDR3 gives the full variable domain: DVKVTQSSRYLVKRTGEKVFLECVQDMDHENMFWYRQDPGLGLRLIYFSYDVKMKEKGDIPEGYSVSREKKERFSLILESASTNQTSMYLCASRGPTQETQYFGPGTRLLVL.

This chain links TRBV28 with TRBJ1-3, with unresolved D. Looked up from germline, CDR1 is MDHEN and CDR2 is SYDVKM. Deletions cut 4 bases from V and 2 bases from J, with 12 bases between. CDR3 length equals 15 residues. The CDR3 reads CASSSPSGAGNTIYF. CDR3 bases: TGTGCCAGCAGTTCCCCCTCGGGAGCTGGAAACACCATATATTTT.

This clone has just a few counts. V usage is TRBV5-4 and J usage is TRBJ2-7; the D gene could be TRBD1 or TRBD2 (5 bases each). The germline gives CDR1 SGHNT, CDR2 YYREEE (reference sequence). This CDR3 region has 15 residues. Trimming left V 1 base short and J 4 bases short, with 15 bases between. As DNA, the CDR3 is TGTGCCAGCAGCTTGACTAGAGGACATATTTACGAGCAGTACTTC. Its translation is CASSLTRGHIYEQYF.

The chain carries TRBV7-9 and TRBJ1-4, with 8 bases fitting TRBD1. The CDR3 is made up of 18 amino acids. Germline V lookup: CDR1 SEHNR, CDR2 FQNEAQ (reference sequence). V dropped 1 base and J dropped 3; count of bases not matched to a gene: 10. CDR3 coding DNA: TGTGCCAGCAGCTTAGTAGAGCAGGGGGCTTCAGCTAATGAAAAACTGTTTTTT. Its protein product is CASSLVEQGASANEKLFF.

The chain combines TRBV24-1 with TRBJ2-7, with 12 positions matching TRBD1. Trimming cost V 1 base and J 4 bases; bases outside gene matches: 4. Germline CDR1 KGHDR, CDR2 SFDVKD. CDR3 length: 16 residues. In nucleotides, the CDR3 is TGTGCCACCAGTGATTTAGGGACAGGGGGCGCGTACGAGCAGTACTTC. It codes for CATSDLGTGGAYEQYF.

This rearrangement joins TRBV19 to TRBJ2-5; 14 bases match TRBD2. Germline CDR1 is LNHDA and CDR2 is SQIVND (reference sequence). V trimming: 8 bases; J trimming: 5 bases; junction bases outside the gene matches: 7. The CDR3 runs 15 residues. CDR3 DNA sequence: TGTGCCAGTGGAGGACTAGCGGGAGGTCGTGAGACCCAGTACTTC. It translates to CASGGLAGGRETQYF.

The chain employs TRBV2 and TRBJ1-1; 12 bases agree with TRBD1. The CDR3 runs 13 residues. Trimming took 10 bases from V and 10 from J; bases not matched to a gene: 10. The germline V gene has CDR1 SNHLY and CDR2 FYNNEI. The CDR3 reads CAIIPGTGGTAFF. CDR3 DNA sequence: TGTGCCATCATTCCCGGGACAGGGGGCACAGCTTTCTTT.

CDR3: CASSLDRNTEAFF. CDR3 sequence (DNA): TGTGCCAGCAGCCTCGACAGGAACACTGAAGCTTTCTTT. This chain uses TRBV11-1 with TRBJ1-1, with D possibly being TRBD1 (5 bases). The V end lost 5 bases, the J end lost 1 base, and 8 bases lay between the germline ends. There are 13 residues in the CDR3. Germline V gene lookup returns CDR1 SGHAT and CDR2 FQDESV (reference sequence).

Remarks on this clone: Relative to the germline gene, one junction end is altered; a read error may explain this. V is TRBV28 and J is TRBJ1-1; 9 bases are shared with TRBD1. Germline V gene data show CDR1 as MDHEN and CDR2 as SYDVKM. The CDR3 extends over 15 amino acids. This CDR3 reads CASTGQGYENAEAFF. The CDR3 nucleotides are TGTGCCAGCACAGGACAGGGGTATGAGAACGCTGAAGCTTTCTTT.

V gene TRBV29-1 combines with J gene TRBJ1-2; D is ambiguous. V was clipped by 1 base and J by 0 bases, with 21 bases between them. The CDR3 loop spans 18 amino acids. Germline V gene sequence: CDR1 SQVTM, CDR2 ANQGSEA. The CDR3 sequence: CSVEGPSGPGWTNYGYTF. The CDR3 DNA sequence: TGCAGCGTTGAAGGGCCTTCTGGGCCGGGGTGGACTAACTATGGCTACACCTTC.

This sequence joins TRBV24-1 and TRBJ2-1; TRBD1 matches at 7 bases. Germline V lookup: CDR1 KGHDR, CDR2 SFDVKD. The CDR3 spans 19 residues. Trimming at V came to 7 bases and at J to 4 bases, leaving 21 bases not matched to a gene. CDR3 coding DNA: TGTGCCACCAGCGTAAATCGACAGGGAAGGCAAACTCCATACAATGAGCAGTTCTTC. This translates into CATSVNRQGRQTPYNEQFF.

The chain uses TRBV2 and TRBJ1-6, with D possibly being TRBD1 (5 bases). The CDR3 is 16 amino acids. CDR1 is SNHLY, CDR2 FYNNEI, per germline. Trimming pared 3 bases from V and 2 bases from J, leaving 11 bases between. As DNA, the CDR3 is TGTGCCAGCAGTGACAGGGAAGGGGCCTATAATTCACCCCTCCACTTT. Translation: CASSDREGAYNSPLHF.

This rearrangement joins TRBV6-4 to TRBJ2-7, with 10 positions matching TRBD1. The CDR3 has 16 amino acids. Germline lookup yields CDR1 MRHNA and CDR2 SNTAGT. Trimming took 5 bases from V and 0 from J; bases not matched to a gene: 7. The CDR3, as DNA: TGTGCCAGCAGTCAGATCCGGGACAGGGGCTCCTACGAGCAGTACTTC. It yields the protein CASSQIRDRGSYEQYF.

The rearrangement links TRBV9 to TRBJ1-5, with 7 bases that match TRBD1. The V segment lost 4 bases and the J segment 4 bases; nucleotides outside the gene matches: 11. The CDR3 spans 16 residues. The germline V gene encodes CDR1 SGDLS and CDR2 YYNGEE. CDR3 bases: TGTGCCAGCAGCCCCCACCCCGACAGGGTTAATCAGCCCCAGCATTTT. It yields the protein CASSPHPDRVNQPQHF. Filled out from reference TRBV9 and TRBJ1-5, the complete variable domain reads DSGVTQTPKHLITATGQRVTLRCSPRSGDLSVYWYQQSLDQGLQFLIQYYNGEERAKGNILERFSAQQFPDLHSELNLSSLELGDSALYFCASSPHPDRVNQPQHFGDGTRLSIL.

The chain uses TRBV21-1 and TRBJ1-2; TRBD1 reflects the table's D call only, with no check against the DNA. TRBV21-1 is given as a pseudogene. This CDR3 is built from 15 residues. The CDR3 DNA follows: TGTGCCAGCAGGACGTATCCACAGGGGGCGAATGGCTACACCTTC. Its protein product is CASRTYPQGANGYTF.

The CDR3 sequence is CAWKGTGPSYEQYF. CDR3 nucleotide sequence: TGTGCCTGGAAGGGTACCGGGCCTTCCTACGAGCAGTACTTC. V is TRBV30 and J is TRBJ2-7; D call uncertain. The germline V and J ends were trimmed by 4 bases and 1 base, with 14 bases remaining between them. Germline lookup yields CDR1 GTSNPN and CDR2 SVGIG (reference sequence). The CDR3 loop spans 14 amino acids.

The chain employs TRBV3-1 (or the pseudogene TRBV3-2) and TRBJ2-7, with TRBD2 matching 12 bases. V lost 4 bases to trimming and J lost 2 bases; unmatched junction nucleotides: 3. Germline values: CDR1 LGHDT, CDR2 YNNKEL (reference sequence). The CDR3 length is 15 residues. CDR3 DNA sequence: TGTGCCAGCAGCCCCGGACTAGCGGGGACCTACGAGCAGTACTTC. Amino acids: CASSPGLAGTYEQYF.

The rearrangement uses TRBV24-1 and TRBJ2-1; 9 positions agree with TRBD1. The germline CDR1 and CDR2 sequences are KGHDR and SFDVKD. This CDR3 is 16 amino acids long. The junction had 10 bases not matched to a gene; V was cut back by 4 bases and J by 7 bases. CDR3 coding DNA: TGTGCCACCAGTGAGCCAACAGGGGGCAAGGCGAATGAGCAGTTCTTC. Amino acid sequence: CATSEPTGGKANEQFF.

This chain joins TRBV13 and TRBJ2-3; 12 nucleotides match TRBD2. CDR1 is PRHDT, CDR2 FYEKMQ, per germline (reference sequence). The CDR3 runs to 15 residues. With 4 bases clipped from V and 5 bases from J, the junction kept 4 bases outside the gene matches. The chain's CDR3 is CASSYRLAGVDTQYF. In DNA, the CDR3 is TGTGCCAGCAGCTACCGACTAGCGGGAGTAGATACGCAGTATTTT. Variable domain in full (rest from reference TRBV13 and TRBJ2-3): AAGVIQSPRHLIKEKRETATLKCYPIPRHDTVYWYQQGPGQDPQFLISFYEKMQSDKGSIPDRFSAQQFSDYHSELNMSSLELGDSALYFCASSYRLAGVDTQYFGPGTRLTVL.

The rearrangement links TRBV19 to TRBJ1-4, with D unresolved. The germline CDR1 and CDR2 sequences are LNHDA and SQIVND (reference sequence). V was shortened by 9 bases and J by 6 bases, with 11 bases between the two germline ends. This CDR3 is 12 amino acids long. CDR3 in DNA: TGTGCCAGCGGCCTCCTTGATGAAAAACTGTTTTTT. Protein sequence: CASGLLDEKLFF.

The J gene is TRBJ1-2, the V gene TRBV7-9; D may be TRBD1 (5 bases). The CDR3 totals 12 residues. CDR1 is SEHNR and CDR2 is FQNEAQ in the germline V gene (reference sequence). V gave up 5 bases and J gave up 7 bases, with 11 bases separating them. CDR3 sequence: CASSATDTGYTF. The DNA of the CDR3 is TGTGCCAGCAGCGCGACAGACACTGGCTACACCTTC.